This T cell receptor beta chain was observed in a study of blood T cell repertoires in COVID-19. Across the study: Collection of acute and convalescent COVID-19 samples took place in the United States, Italy and Spain. From T cells, B-cell-depleted T cells, or PBMCs came the material, which was cDNA or gDNA.

Germline values: CDR1 SGHRS, CDR2 YFSETQ. Trimming took 0 bases from V and 1 from J; bases not matched to a gene: 2. The CDR3 is 15 residues long. Per the original data handling: From reference gene primer amplification, estimates of nucleated cell counts were derived. TCRdb keeps only in-frame clones here, not all; method: immunoSEQ multiplex PCR. V, J and clone size are those of that table, while D and trimming were read from the DNA. The sample consists of around 350,000 clones, approximately 86% of them appearing once. Sequences were obtained from peripheral blood. The V and J genes are TRBV5-1 and TRBJ2-3; 7 bases map to TRBD1. This receptor was identified in a human donor in a cohort sampled during active COVID-19. CDR3 region: CASSLEGARTDTQYF. CDR3 nucleotides: TGCGCCAGCAGCTTGGAGGGGGCGCGCACAGATACGCAGTATTTT.